The clone carrying this TCR beta chain has ten or more counts. The data are from a study of metastatic and nonmetastatic thyroid tumors. Each patient went into thyroid surgery without having received any treatment. TCRdb recomputed clones from the PCR reads via MiXCR. The top ten clones hold about 43% of a sample with tens of thousands of clones, around 20% of them seen once. The CDR3 length is 17 residues. V gave up 1 base and J gave up 7 bases, with 22 bases separating them. CDR1 DFQATT and CDR2 SNEGSKA come from the germline V gene (reference sequence). Sequenced material: blood. The V gene is TRBV20-1, the J gene TRBJ2-2, with TRBD2 as a possible D gene (5 bases). The receptor's source is a female donor with papillary thyroid cancer or a benign thyroid nodule (not recorded which). Some clones in this sample may be carry-over from other donors' samples. The CDR3 loop reads CSARAPELEWSGGELFF. Written as DNA, the CDR3 is TGCAGTGCTAGAGCCCCCGAACTAGAATGGTCCGGCGGGGAGCTGTTTTTT.